The subject of this entry is one T cell receptor (beta chain). Antigen: not known. Measured with immunoSEQ multiplex PCR; TCRdb has only the in-frame clones, and not every one. The sample carries a few million clones, just under 95% recorded once. The record originates from a study of shared clonotypes between healthy human individuals. Naive CD45RA+ and memory CD45RA-negative subsets were split from CD4+ cells. This CDR3 region has 14 residues. CDR1 is SQVTM, CDR2 ANQGSEA, per germline. J was trimmed by 4 bases and V by 7 bases; bases with no gene match: 8. Overall study findings and caveats: Four donors shared roughly 5% of their naive CD4 clonotypes.

V and J are TRBV29-1 and TRBJ2-3, with 10 bases identical to TRBD1. The receptor was isolated from a man between 18 and 35 years old in good health. Some clones in this sample may be carry-over from other donors' samples. Source material: naive CD4+ T cells from PBMCs. Subset of the sample: CD45RA+ positively selected. The CDR3 loop is CSGGTGVLPDTQYF. The CDR3 nucleotides are TGCAGCGGAGGGACAGGGGTCTTGCCAGATACGCAGTATTTT.